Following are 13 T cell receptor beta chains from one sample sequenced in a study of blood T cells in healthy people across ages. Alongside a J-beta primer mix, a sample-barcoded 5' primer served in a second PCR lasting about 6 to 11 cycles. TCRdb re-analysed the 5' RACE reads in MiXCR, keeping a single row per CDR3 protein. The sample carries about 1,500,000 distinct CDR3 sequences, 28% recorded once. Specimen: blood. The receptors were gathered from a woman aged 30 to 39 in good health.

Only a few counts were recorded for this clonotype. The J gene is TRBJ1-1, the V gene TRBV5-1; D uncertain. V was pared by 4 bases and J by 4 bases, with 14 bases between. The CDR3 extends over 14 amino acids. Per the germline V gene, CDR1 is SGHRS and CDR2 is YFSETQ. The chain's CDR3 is CASSTLAVGTEAFF. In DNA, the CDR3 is TGCGCCAGCAGCACGCTCGCCGTTGGCACTGAAGCTTTCTTT.

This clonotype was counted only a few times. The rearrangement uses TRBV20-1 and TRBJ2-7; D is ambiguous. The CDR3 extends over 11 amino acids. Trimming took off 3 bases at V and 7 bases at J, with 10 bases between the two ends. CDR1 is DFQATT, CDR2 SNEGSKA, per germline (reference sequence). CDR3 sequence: CSASRLGEQYF. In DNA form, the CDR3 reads TGCAGTGCTAGCCGTCTAGGGGAGCAGTACTTC.

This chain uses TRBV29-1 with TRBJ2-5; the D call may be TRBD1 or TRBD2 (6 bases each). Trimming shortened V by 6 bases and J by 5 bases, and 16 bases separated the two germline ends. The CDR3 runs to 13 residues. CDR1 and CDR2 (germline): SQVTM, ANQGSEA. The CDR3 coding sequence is TGCAGCGTGGGGTGGGGGGCGGAGGAGACCCAGTACTTC. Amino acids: CSVGWGAEETQYF.

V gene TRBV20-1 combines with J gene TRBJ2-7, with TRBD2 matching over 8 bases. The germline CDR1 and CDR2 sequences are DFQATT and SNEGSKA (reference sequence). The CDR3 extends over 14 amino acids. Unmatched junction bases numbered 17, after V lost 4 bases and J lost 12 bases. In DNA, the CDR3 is TGCAGTGCTACCCCACTAGCGGACCAAGAGACCCGGTACTTC. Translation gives CSATPLADQETRYF.

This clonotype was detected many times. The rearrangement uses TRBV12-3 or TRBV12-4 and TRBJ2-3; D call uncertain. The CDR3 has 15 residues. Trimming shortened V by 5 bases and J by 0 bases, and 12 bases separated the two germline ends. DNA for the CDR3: TGTGCCAGCAGTCCCCAGATAGGGAGCACAGATACGCAGTATTTT. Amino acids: CASSPQIGSTDTQYF.

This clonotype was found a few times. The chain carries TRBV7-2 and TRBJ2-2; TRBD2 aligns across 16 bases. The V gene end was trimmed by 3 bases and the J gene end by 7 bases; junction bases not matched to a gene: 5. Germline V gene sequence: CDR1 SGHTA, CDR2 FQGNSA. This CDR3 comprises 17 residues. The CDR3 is CASSLGLAGGPDGELFF. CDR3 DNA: TGTGCCAGCAGCTTGGGACTAGCGGGAGGGCCTGACGGGGAGCTGTTTTTT.

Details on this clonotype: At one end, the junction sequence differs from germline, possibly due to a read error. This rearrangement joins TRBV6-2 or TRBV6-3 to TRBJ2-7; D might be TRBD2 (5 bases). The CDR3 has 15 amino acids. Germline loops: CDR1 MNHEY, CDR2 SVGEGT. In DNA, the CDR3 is TGTGCCGGCAGTTACCCATTGACGGGAACCTACGAGCAGTACTTC. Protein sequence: CAGSYPLTGTYEQYF.

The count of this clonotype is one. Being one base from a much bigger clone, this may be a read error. CDR3 region: CASSRSGDRNEQYF. The DNA of the CDR3 is TGTGCCAGCAGTCGGTCAGGGGATCGGAACGAGCAGTACTTC. This chain uses TRBV6-5 with TRBJ2-4, with D perhaps matching TRBD1 (6 bases). Gene TRBJ2-7 matches the end of the DNA better, so the J call may be wrong. Germline V CDR1 and CDR2: MNHEY, SVGAGI. There are 14 residues in the CDR3.

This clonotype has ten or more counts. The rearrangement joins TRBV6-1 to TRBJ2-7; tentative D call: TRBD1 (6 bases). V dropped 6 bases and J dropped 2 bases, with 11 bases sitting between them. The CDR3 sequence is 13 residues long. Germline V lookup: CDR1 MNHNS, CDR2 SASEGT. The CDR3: CASRPTGTYEQYF. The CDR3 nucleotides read TGTGCCAGCAGACCGACAGGAACCTACGAGCAGTACTTC.

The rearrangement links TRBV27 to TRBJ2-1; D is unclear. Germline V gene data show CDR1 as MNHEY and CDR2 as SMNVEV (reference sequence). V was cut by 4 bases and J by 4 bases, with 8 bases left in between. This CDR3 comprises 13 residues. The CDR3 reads CASSYATYNEQFF. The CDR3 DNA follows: TGTGCCAGCAGTTACGCAACTTACAATGAGCAGTTCTTC.

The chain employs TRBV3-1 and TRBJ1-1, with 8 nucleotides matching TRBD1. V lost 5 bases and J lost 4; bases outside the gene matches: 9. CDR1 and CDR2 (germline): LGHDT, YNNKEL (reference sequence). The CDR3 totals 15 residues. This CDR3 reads CASSSWTGRGTEAFF. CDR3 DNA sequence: TGTGCCAGCAGCTCCTGGACAGGGCGAGGCACTGAAGCTTTCTTT.

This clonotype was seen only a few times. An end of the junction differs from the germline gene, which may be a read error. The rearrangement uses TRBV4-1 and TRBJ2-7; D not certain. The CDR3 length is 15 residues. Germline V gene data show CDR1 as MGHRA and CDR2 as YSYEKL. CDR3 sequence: CASSQEKGSSHEQYF. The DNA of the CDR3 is TGCGCCAGCAGCCAAGAGAAGGGTAGCTCCCACGAGCAGTACTTC.

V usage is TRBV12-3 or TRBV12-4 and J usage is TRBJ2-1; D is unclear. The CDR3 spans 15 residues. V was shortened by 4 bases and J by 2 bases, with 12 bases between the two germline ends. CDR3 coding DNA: TGTGCCAGCAGTTCTATGCATCTCACCTACAATGAGCAGTTCTTC. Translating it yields CASSSMHLTYNEQFF.